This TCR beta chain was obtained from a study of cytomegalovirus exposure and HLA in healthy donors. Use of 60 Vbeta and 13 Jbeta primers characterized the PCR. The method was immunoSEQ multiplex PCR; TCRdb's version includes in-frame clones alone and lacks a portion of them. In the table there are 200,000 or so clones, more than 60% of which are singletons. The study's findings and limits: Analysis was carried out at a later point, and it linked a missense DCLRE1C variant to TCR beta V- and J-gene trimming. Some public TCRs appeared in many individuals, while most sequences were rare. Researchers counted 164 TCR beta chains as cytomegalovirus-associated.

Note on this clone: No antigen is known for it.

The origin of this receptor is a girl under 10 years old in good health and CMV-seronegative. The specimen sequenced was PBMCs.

Here the CDR3 DNA reads TGTGCCAGCAGTTTATCGCCTAGCGCCCACAATGAGCAGTTCTTC. It encodes CASSLSPSAHNEQFF. The chain joins TRBV27 to TRBJ2-1; TRBD2 might be the D (6 bases). V was trimmed by 0 bases and J by 5 bases, leaving 11 bases between them. There are 15 residues in the CDR3. Per germline, CDR1 MNHEY and CDR2 SMNVEV (reference sequence).